A selection of T cell receptor beta chains follows, all from one sample in a study of T cells after yellow fever vaccination. TCRdb reanalysed the 5' RACE reads using MiXCR and keeps one entry per CDR3 protein. The table has a few hundred thousand distinct CDR3 sequences, approximately 4.2% seen once; the top ten hold about 24%. Specimen: PBMCs, collected 5 days after the yellow fever booster vaccination. Source of these receptors: a man in his late teens or twenties who received the YFV17D yellow fever vaccine. Both conserved end residues are part of each CDR3. D genes are given only for firm matches. Size is stated for part of the rows, as once, few or many counts, or as a class when the clone is expanded.

CDR3 length: 14
D gene: .
clone size: few
J gene: TRBJ2-7
V gene: TRBV11-2
CDR3 DNA: TGTGCCAGCAGCTCCCGTTTGGGGACGGACGAGCAGTACTTC
CDR3 protein: CASSSRLGTDEQYF

CDR3 length: 18
D gene: .
clone size: .
J gene: TRBJ1-6
V gene: TRBV21-1
CDR3 DNA: TGTGCCAGCAGCCCCGCGGGTAGTACGAGCTCCTATAATTCACCCCTCCACTTT
CDR3 protein: CASSPAGSTSSYNSPLHF

CDR3 length: 20
D gene: TRBD1
clone size: few
J gene: TRBJ2-5
V gene: TRBV7-2
CDR3 DNA: TGTGCCAGCAGTTCCCCATCCCGGGACAGGGGATTTGGTTCGGAGGAGACCCAGTACTTC
CDR3 protein: CASSSPSRDRGFGSEETQYF

CDR3 length: 13
D gene: TRBD1
clone size: few
J gene: TRBJ1-1
V gene: TRBV6-5
CDR3 DNA: TGTGCCAGCAGCTCCGGCAGGGGGGATGAAGCTTTCTTT
CDR3 protein: CASSSGRGDEAFF

CDR3 length: 13
D gene: .
clone size: many
J gene: TRBJ1-1
V gene: TRBV6-5
CDR3 DNA: TGTGCCAGCAGTATCCAGGGATCGGTTGAAGCTTTCTTT
CDR3 protein: CASSIQGSVEAFF

CDR3 length: 16
D gene: .
clone size: .
J gene: TRBJ2-2
V gene: TRBV7-8
CDR3 DNA: TGTGCCAGCAGGGTACCGGGACCTACGAACACCGGGGAGCTGTTTTTT
CDR3 protein: CASRVPGPTNTGELFF

CDR3 length: 15
D gene: .
clone size: many
J gene: TRBJ2-3
V gene: TRBV5-1
CDR3 DNA: TGCGCCAGCAGCCCAAGGGCGACTAGCACAGATACGCAGTATTTT
CDR3 protein: CASSPRATSTDTQYF

CDR3 length: 15
D gene: .
clone size: .
J gene: TRBJ1-2
V gene: TRBV4-3
CDR3 DNA: TGCGCCAGCAGCCACTCCAGGGGATCTGGCTATGGCTACACCTTC
CDR3 protein: CASSHSRGSGYGYTF

CDR3 length: 13
D gene: .
clone size: .
J gene: TRBJ1-5
V gene: TRBV12-3/TRBV12-4
CDR3 DNA: TGTGCCAGCAGGTCCTTTTCGGATCAGCCCCAGCATTTT
CDR3 protein: CASRSFSDQPQHF

CDR3 length: 15
D gene: TRBD1
clone size: many
J gene: TRBJ2-3
V gene: TRBV5-1
CDR3 DNA: TGCGCCAGCAGCTTGGTAGCCAGGGGGTCAGATACGCAGTATTTT
CDR3 protein: CASSLVARGSDTQYF

CDR3 length: 17
D gene: .
clone size: many
J gene: TRBJ2-4
V gene: TRBV5-4
CDR3 DNA: TGTGCCAGCAGCTTCATTTATGGGGGGAGAGGCAAAAACATTCAGTACTTC
CDR3 protein: CASSFIYGGRGKNIQYF

CDR3 length: 15
D gene: .
clone size: few
J gene: TRBJ1-2
V gene: TRBV28
CDR3 DNA: TGTGCCAGCAGTTTATGGACTTCGACCAACTATGGCTACACCTTC
CDR3 protein: CASSLWTSTNYGYTF

CDR3 length: 15
D gene: TRBD2
clone size: few
J gene: TRBJ2-7
V gene: TRBV11-3
CDR3 DNA: TGTGCCAGCAGCCCAGGGACTAGCGAGACGGGGGAGCAGTACTTC
CDR3 protein: CASSPGTSETGEQYF

CDR3 length: 17
D gene: .
clone size: many
J gene: TRBJ2-1
V gene: TRBV4-1
CDR3 DNA: TGCGCCAGCAGCCAACCTACGGGTTATGGGTCCTACAATGAGCAGTTCTTC
CDR3 protein: CASSQPTGYGSYNEQFF

CDR3 length: 15
D gene: TRBD1
clone size: few
J gene: TRBJ2-1
V gene: TRBV4-3
CDR3 DNA: TGCGCCAGCAGCCTTGGGACAGGGACTTTCAATGAGCAGTTCTTC
CDR3 protein: CASSLGTGTFNEQFF

CDR3 length: 15
D gene: TRBD2
clone size: .
J gene: TRBJ2-1
V gene: TRBV7-2
CDR3 DNA: TGTGCCAGCAGCTTAGCCCTAGCGGGGTACAATGAGCAGTTCTTC
CDR3 protein: CASSLALAGYNEQFF

CDR3 length: 16
D gene: TRBD1
clone size: many
J gene: TRBJ2-5
V gene: TRBV4-1
CDR3 DNA: TGCGCCAGCAGCCGCTTCAAGACAGGGGGACTAGAGACCCAGTACTTC
CDR3 protein: CASSRFKTGGLETQYF

CDR3 length: 15
D gene: .
clone size: few
J gene: TRBJ1-6
V gene: TRBV9
CDR3 DNA: TGTGCCAGCAGCGTAGCTCCAGGGGCTGATTCACCCCTCCACTTT
CDR3 protein: CASSVAPGADSPLHF

CDR3 length: 15
D gene: .
clone size: .
J gene: TRBJ2-1
V gene: TRBV18
CDR3 DNA: TGTGCCAGCTCACCACCGTTGTCCTTCTCCGGTGAGCAGTTCTTC
CDR3 protein: CASSPPLSFSGEQFF

CDR3 length: 15
D gene: .
clone size: .
J gene: TRBJ2-7
V gene: TRBV5-1
CDR3 DNA: TGCGCCAGCAGCTTGGAACCTCACAGGGTATACGAGCAGTACTTC
CDR3 protein: CASSLEPHRVYEQYF

CDR3 length: 14
D gene: TRBD2
clone size: .
J gene: TRBJ2-2
V gene: TRBV28
CDR3 DNA: TGTGCCAGCTTTCTAGCGGGGCTCACCGGGGAGCTGTTTTTT
CDR3 protein: CASFLAGLTGELFF

CDR3 length: 13
D gene: .
clone size: .
J gene: TRBJ1-3
V gene: TRBV5-1
CDR3 DNA: TGCGCCAGCAGTGCGTTCTCTGGAAACACCATATATTTT
CDR3 protein: CASSAFSGNTIYF

CDR3 length: 14
D gene: .
clone size: few
J gene: TRBJ1-1
V gene: TRBV20-1
CDR3 DNA: TGCAGTGCTAGAGATCCCAGGGTGAACACTGAAGCTTTCTTT
CDR3 protein: CSARDPRVNTEAFF

CDR3 length: 12
D gene: TRBD1
clone size: few
J gene: TRBJ2-3
V gene: TRBV29-1
CDR3 DNA: TGCAGCGCGGACAGGGTCACAGATACGCAGTATTTT
CDR3 protein: CSADRVTDTQYF

CDR3 length: 17
D gene: .
clone size: .
J gene: TRBJ2-1
V gene: TRBV7-2
CDR3 DNA: TGTGCCAGCAGCGACTCAGTACGTCCAAACTCCTACAATGAGCAGTTCTTC
CDR3 protein: CASSDSVRPNSYNEQFF

CDR3 length: 18
D gene: .
clone size: .
J gene: TRBJ2-3
V gene: TRBV7-2
CDR3 DNA: TGTGCCAGCAGCTTAGGGGGGGTCTGGGACCAGGGTATCCATACGCAGTATTTT
CDR3 protein: CASSLGGVWDQGIHTQYF

CDR3 length: 15
D gene: .
clone size: many
J gene: TRBJ2-3
V gene: TRBV6-5
CDR3 DNA: TGTGCCAGCAGTTACTCGAGCACTGGCACAGATACGCAGTATTTT
CDR3 protein: CASSYSSTGTDTQYF

CDR3 length: 16
D gene: .
clone size: many
J gene: TRBJ2-7
V gene: TRBV4-1
CDR3 DNA: TGCGCCAGCAGCCTCTCTGGGCAGGCGAGCTCCTACGAGCAGTACTTC
CDR3 protein: CASSLSGQASSYEQYF

CDR3 length: 13
D gene: .
clone size: few
J gene: TRBJ1-1
V gene: TRBV5-1
CDR3 DNA: TGCGCCAGCAGCTTGCCAGACGGTAGTGAAGCTTTCTTT
CDR3 protein: CASSLPDGSEAFF

CDR3 length: 13
D gene: TRBD2
clone size: many
J gene: TRBJ2-3
V gene: TRBV29-1
CDR3 DNA: TGCAGCGGGGGAGCGGGGCGGCCAGATACGCAGTATTTT
CDR3 protein: CSGGAGRPDTQYF

CDR3 length: 13
D gene: .
clone size: .
J gene: TRBJ1-1
V gene: TRBV15
CDR3 DNA: TGTGCCACCAGCCCTCGACAGTACACTGAAGCTTTCTTT
CDR3 protein: CATSPRQYTEAFF

CDR3 length: 17
D gene: .
clone size: .
J gene: TRBJ1-2
V gene: TRBV4-1
CDR3 DNA: TGCGCCAGCAGCCAAGGTGTGTCGAAGGAGCTATTCTATGGCTACACCTTC
CDR3 protein: CASSQGVSKELFYGYTF

CDR3 length: 13
D gene: .
clone size: many
J gene: TRBJ2-2
V gene: TRBV2
CDR3 DNA: TGTGCCAGCAGGCAGGACGGCGGAGGGGAGCTGTTTTTT
CDR3 protein: CASRQDGGGELFF

CDR3 length: 14
D gene: .
clone size: .
J gene: TRBJ2-3
V gene: TRBV2
CDR3 DNA: TGTGCCAGCAGTGAATACCTGGACACAGATACGCAGTATTTT
CDR3 protein: CASSEYLDTDTQYF

CDR3 length: 16
D gene: TRBD1
clone size: many
J gene: TRBJ2-3
V gene: TRBV7-2
CDR3 DNA: TGTGCCAGCAGCTCTTCCCGGGACAGGGGTCGTGATACGCAGTATTTT
CDR3 protein: CASSSSRDRGRDTQYF

CDR3 length: 14
D gene: .
clone size: few
J gene: TRBJ1-3
V gene: TRBV19
CDR3 DNA: TGTGCCAGTAGTACCCCCGGGTCTGGAAACACCATATATTTT
CDR3 protein: CASSTPGSGNTIYF

CDR3 length: 15
D gene: .
clone size: many
J gene: TRBJ1-1
V gene: TRBV5-1
CDR3 DNA: TGCGCCAGCAAGGGGGACCCAAACAAGAACACTGAAGCTTTCTTT
CDR3 protein: CASKGDPNKNTEAFF

CDR3 length: 17
D gene: .
clone size: once
J gene: TRBJ2-7
V gene: TRBV6-5
CDR3 DNA: TGTGCCAGCAGTTACTCTTTCGGCCCACAGGATTCCTACGAGCAGTACTTC
CDR3 protein: CASSYSFGPQDSYEQYF

CDR3 length: 16
D gene: .
clone size: few
J gene: TRBJ1-1
V gene: TRBV12-5
CDR3 DNA: TGTGCTAGTGGTTTGGTAGCGGGGACCAGTAACGGTCGAGCTTTCTTT
CDR3 protein: CASGLVAGTSNGRAFF